A selection of T cell receptor beta chains follows, all from one sample in a study of T cell responses to AZD1222 COVID-19 vaccine. TCRdb's table, derived via immunoSEQ multiplex PCR, lists solely in-frame clones and lacks some. The table lists roughly 120,000 clones, roughly 91% of them singletons. The material sequenced was peripheral blood, taken on day 0 of AZD1222 vaccination. These receptors were taken from an adult in good health. Both conserved end residues are part of each CDR3. The D gene is left open where the match is weak. A row's size may be missing; if present it is once, few, many or a size class.

V: TRBV5-1; J: TRBJ2-2; D: .; size: .; CDR3: CASSLAKRVNTGELFF; DNA: TGCGCCAGCAGCTTGGCCAAGCGGGTCAACACCGGGGAGCTGTTTTTT
V: TRBV4-1; J: TRBJ1-1; D: .; size: .; CDR3: CASSQRQVFNEAFF; DNA: TGCGCCAGCAGCCAACGGCAGGTTTTTAATGAAGCTTTCTTT
V: TRBV18; J: TRBJ1-2; D: .; size: .; CDR3: CASSPQPGPGYGYTF; DNA: TGTGCCAGCTCACCACAGCCGGGACCAGGGTATGGCTACACCTTC
V: TRBV10-3; J: TRBJ2-2; D: TRBD1; size: .; CDR3: CAISEGTANTGELFF; DNA: TGTGCCATCAGTGAAGGGACAGCGAACACCGGGGAGCTGTTTTTT
V: TRBV7-8; J: TRBJ2-2; D: .; size: .; CDR3: CASSSGRLNTGELFF; DNA: TGTGCCAGCAGCTCCGGCCGCCTCAACACCGGGGAGCTGTTTTTT
V: TRBV19; J: TRBJ1-2; D: TRBD1; size: .; CDR3: CASSTTGTGGGYTF; DNA: TGTGCCAGTAGTACCACAGGGACAGGGGGTGGCTACACCTTC
V: TRBV5-1; J: TRBJ2-5; D: .; size: once; CDR3: CASSPGTPAQETQYF; DNA: TGCGCCAGCAGCCCCGGGACGCCCGCTCAAGAGACCCAGTACTTC
V: TRBV18; J: TRBJ1-2; D: .; size: .; CDR3: CASSRSQGYTF; DNA: TGTGCCAGCTCACGTTCCCAGGGCTACACCTTC
V: TRBV6-5; J: TRBJ2-7; D: .; size: .; CDR3: CASRAGFSYEQYF; DNA: TGTGCCAGCAGAGCTGGGTTTTCCTACGAGCAGTACTTC
V: TRBV12-3/TRBV12-4; J: TRBJ2-2; D: .; size: .; CDR3: CASSYVGELFF; DNA: TGTGCCAGCAGTTACGTCGGGGAGCTGTTTTTT
V: TRBV7-2; J: TRBJ1-1; D: .; size: .; CDR3: CASSLAGTANTEAFF; DNA: TGTGCCAGCAGCTTGGCCGGGACGGCGAACACTGAAGCTTTCTTT
V: TRBV10-3; J: TRBJ2-3; D: TRBD1; size: .; CDR3: CATELGQVNTDTQYF; DNA: TGTGCCACCGAGCTTGGACAGGTTAACACAGATACGCAGTATTTT
V: TRBV6-6; J: TRBJ1-5; D: .; size: .; CDR3: CASSSNQERQPQHF; DNA: TGTGCCAGCAGCTCAAACCAGGAGAGGCAGCCCCAGCATTTT
V: TRBV20-1; J: TRBJ2-3; D: TRBD2; size: .; CDR3: CSASSPGGGPTDTQYF; DNA: TGCAGTGCTAGTAGCCCTGGCGGGGGTCCCACAGATACGCAGTATTTT
V: TRBV7-9; J: TRBJ2-5; D: .; size: .; CDR3: CASSLARGTEETQYF; DNA: TGTGCCAGCAGCTTAGCGCGGGGAACAGAAGAGACCCAGTACTTC
V: TRBV7-9; J: TRBJ2-3; D: .; size: .; CDR3: CASTASILSANSTQYF; DNA: TGTGCCAGCACCGCCTCGATACTGTCAGCTAATAGTACGCAGTATTTT
V: TRBV6-5; J: TRBJ2-1; D: .; size: .; CDR3: CASSWARRFSYNEQFF; DNA: TGTGCCAGCAGTTGGGCTAGACGATTCTCCTACAATGAGCAGTTCTTC
V: TRBV7-9; J: TRBJ2-6; D: .; size: .; CDR3: CASSPTGTESSGANVLTF; DNA: TGTGCCAGCAGCCCCACCGGCACAGAGAGCTCTGGGGCCAACGTCCTGACTTTC
V: TRBV2; J: TRBJ2-2; D: .; size: few; CDR3: CASRKAGELFF; DNA: TGTGCCAGCCGGAAGGCCGGGGAGCTGTTTTTT
V: TRBV6-5; J: TRBJ2-1; D: TRBD2; size: .; CDR3: CASRGSGGDEQFF; DNA: TGTGCCAGCAGAGGTAGCGGGGGAGATGAGCAGTTCTTC
V: TRBV2; J: TRBJ2-3; D: .; size: .; CDR3: CAILTVQYTQYF; DNA: TGTGCCATCCTCACGGTCCAGTATACGCAGTATTTT
V: TRBV7-2; J: TRBJ1-2; D: .; size: .; CDR3: CASSLEGTRGYGYTF; DNA: TGTGCCAGCAGCTTAGAGGGCACGAGGGGCTATGGCTACACCTTC
V: TRBV11-2; J: TRBJ2-6; D: .; size: .; CDR3: CASSKQTRISGANVLTF; DNA: TGTGCCAGCAGCAAACAAACACGCATCTCTGGGGCCAACGTCCTGACTTTC
V: TRBV29-1; J: TRBJ1-1; D: .; size: once; CDR3: CSVDSVTEAFF; DNA: TGCAGCGTTGACAGCGTTACTGAAGCTTTCTTT
V: TRBV10-1; J: TRBJ2-7; D: .; size: .; CDR3: CASSDNSYEQYF; DNA: TGCGCCAGCAGTGATAACAGCTACGAGCAGTACTTC
V: TRBV10-3; J: TRBJ1-1; D: .; size: .; CDR3: CAIGSGGRGTEAFF; DNA: TGTGCCATCGGATCCGGGGGCAGGGGAACTGAAGCTTTCTTT
V: TRBV10-3; J: TRBJ1-1; D: .; size: .; CDR3: CATGTVLIEAFF; DNA: TGTGCCACCGGTACCGTTCTCATCGAAGCTTTCTTT
V: TRBV20-1; J: TRBJ2-3; D: .; size: .; CDR3: CSARATDTQYF; DNA: TGCAGTGCTAGAGCCACAGATACGCAGTATTTT
V: TRBV4-1; J: TRBJ1-2; D: .; size: .; CDR3: CASSQQGIGNYGYTF; DNA: TGCGCCAGCAGCCAACAGGGTATTGGGAACTATGGCTACACCTTC
V: TRBV5-4; J: TRBJ1-2; D: TRBD1; size: .; CDR3: CASSSVDRGSGYTF; DNA: TGTGCCAGCAGCTCAGTTGACAGGGGTTCAGGCTACACCTTC
V: TRBV27; J: TRBJ2-7; D: .; size: .; CDR3: CASSFYSYEQYF; DNA: TGTGCCAGCAGTTTCTACTCCTACGAGCAGTACTTC
V: TRBV7-8; J: TRBJ1-2; D: .; size: .; CDR3: CASSFQRATNYGYTF; DNA: TGTGCCAGCAGCTTTCAGAGGGCAACTAACTATGGCTACACCTTC
V: TRBV3-1/TRBV3-2; J: TRBJ2-7; D: TRBD1; size: once; CDR3: CASSQGDRLFEQYF; DNA: TGTGCCAGCAGCCAAGGGGACAGGCTTTTTGAGCAGTACTTC
V: TRBV6-2/TRBV6-3; J: TRBJ2-1; D: TRBD2; size: .; CDR3: CASSQPRGAFGGNEQFF; DNA: TGTGCCAGCAGTCAGCCGCGGGGGGCCTTCGGTGGCAATGAGCAGTTCTTC
V: TRBV6-5; J: TRBJ2-5; D: .; size: .; CDR3: CASSYSGPQETQYF; DNA: TGTGCCAGCAGTTACTCGGGTCCCCAAGAGACCCAGTACTTC
V: TRBV4-1; J: TRBJ2-7; D: .; size: once; CDR3: CASSQVLVGGSYEQYF; DNA: TGCGCCAGCAGCCAAGTGTTGGTGGGGGGATCCTACGAGCAGTACTTC
V: TRBV5-5; J: TRBJ1-1; D: .; size: .; CDR3: CASSLGRANTEAFF; DNA: TGTGCCAGCAGCTTAGGCAGGGCGAACACTGAAGCTTTCTTT
V: TRBV5-1; J: TRBJ2-3; D: .; size: few; CDR3: CASSFSAGYTDTQYF; DNA: TGCGCCAGCAGCTTCTCCGCCGGGTACACAGATACGCAGTATTTT
V: TRBV6-5; J: TRBJ1-5; D: TRBD1; size: .; CDR3: CASLPRGPENQPQHF; DNA: TGTGCCAGCTTACCCAGGGGGCCCGAAAATCAGCCCCAGCATTTT
V: TRBV6-6; J: TRBJ2-3; D: .; size: .; CDR3: CASMKQAGTDTQYF; DNA: TGTGCCAGCATGAAGCAGGCAGGCACAGATACGCAGTATTTT
V: TRBV30; J: TRBJ2-2; D: TRBD1; size: .; CDR3: CAWSEPGGYRAGELFF; DNA: TGTGCCTGGAGTGAACCAGGGGGTTATAGGGCCGGGGAGCTGTTTTTT